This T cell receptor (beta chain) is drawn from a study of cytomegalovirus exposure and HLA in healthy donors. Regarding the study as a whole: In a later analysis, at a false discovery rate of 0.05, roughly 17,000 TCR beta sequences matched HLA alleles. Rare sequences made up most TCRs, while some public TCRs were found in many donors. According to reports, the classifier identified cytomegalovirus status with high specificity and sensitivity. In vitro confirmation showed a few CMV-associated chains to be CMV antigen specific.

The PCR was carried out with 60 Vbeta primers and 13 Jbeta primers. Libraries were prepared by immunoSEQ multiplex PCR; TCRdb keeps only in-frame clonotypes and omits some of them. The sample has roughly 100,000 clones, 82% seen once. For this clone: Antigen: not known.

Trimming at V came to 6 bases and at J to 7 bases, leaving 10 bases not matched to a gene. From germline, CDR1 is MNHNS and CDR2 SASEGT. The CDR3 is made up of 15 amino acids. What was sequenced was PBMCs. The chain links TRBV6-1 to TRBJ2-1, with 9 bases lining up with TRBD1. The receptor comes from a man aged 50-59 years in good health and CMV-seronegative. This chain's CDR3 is CASSPGQGWGNEQFF. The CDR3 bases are TGTGCCAGCAGCCCGGGACAGGGTTGGGGGAATGAGCAGTTCTTC.